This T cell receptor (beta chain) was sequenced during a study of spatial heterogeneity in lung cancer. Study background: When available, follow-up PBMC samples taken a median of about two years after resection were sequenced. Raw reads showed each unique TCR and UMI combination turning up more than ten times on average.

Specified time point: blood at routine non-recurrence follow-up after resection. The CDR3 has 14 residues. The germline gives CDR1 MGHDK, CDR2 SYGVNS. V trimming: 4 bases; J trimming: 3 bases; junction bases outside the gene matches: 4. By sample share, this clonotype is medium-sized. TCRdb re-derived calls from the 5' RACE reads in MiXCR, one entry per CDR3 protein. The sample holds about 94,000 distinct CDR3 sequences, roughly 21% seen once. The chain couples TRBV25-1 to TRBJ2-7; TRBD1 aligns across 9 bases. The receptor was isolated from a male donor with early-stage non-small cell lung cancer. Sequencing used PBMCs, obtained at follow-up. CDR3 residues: CASSGRDRVYEQYF. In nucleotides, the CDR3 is TGTGCCAGCAGTGGCCGGGACAGGGTCTACGAGCAGTACTTC.